These T cell receptor beta chains were read from a single sample in a study of T cell repertoires in cytomegalovirus infection. TCRdb reprocessed the reads via MiXCR and lists one record per CDR3 protein. The sample shows about 830,000 distinct CDR3 sequences, about 31% of them seen only once. These receptors lack a known antigen. The sequencing used cultured CD8+ T cells from PBMCs, collected from culture after CMV antigen stimulation. Receptors were obtained from a human donor in good health (CMV status not recorded). Some clones in this sample may be carry-over from other donors' samples. CDR3s include the opening cysteine and the closing phenylalanine or tryptophan.

CDR3 protein: CASKTRDRVYDEQYF
CDR3 length: 15
J gene: TRBJ2-7
V gene: TRBV27

CDR3 protein: CASSATGTSKETQYF
CDR3 length: 15
J gene: TRBJ2-5
V gene: TRBV7-9

CDR3 protein: CASSGTPYSNQPQHF
CDR3 length: 15
J gene: TRBJ1-5
V gene: TRBV2

CDR3 protein: CAPKGYGYTF
CDR3 length: 10
J gene: TRBJ1-2
V gene: TRBV25-1

CDR3 protein: CASSLYQGHPKNIQYF
CDR3 length: 16
J gene: TRBJ2-4
V gene: TRBV5-1

CDR3 protein: CANSLGSRDTEAFF
CDR3 length: 14
J gene: TRBJ1-1
V gene: TRBV27

CDR3 protein: CASSFYRGPNYGYTF
CDR3 length: 15
J gene: TRBJ1-2
V gene: TRBV5-4

CDR3 protein: CASSSGVGQGAFNYGYTF
CDR3 length: 18
J gene: TRBJ1-2
V gene: TRBV7-6

CDR3 protein: CAVRFNEKLFF
CDR3 length: 11
J gene: TRBJ1-4
V gene: TRBV27

CDR3 protein: CASSLNLGGGNQPQHF
CDR3 length: 16
J gene: TRBJ1-5
V gene: TRBV27

CDR3 protein: CASSSDGTAETQYF
CDR3 length: 14
J gene: TRBJ2-5
V gene: TRBV7-3

CDR3 protein: CASSSVLVVGSPLHF
CDR3 length: 15
J gene: TRBJ1-6
V gene: TRBV25-1

CDR3 protein: CASSLGTYTQYF
CDR3 length: 12
J gene: TRBJ2-3
V gene: TRBV14

CDR3 protein: CSARETSGESNEQFF
CDR3 length: 15
J gene: TRBJ2-1
V gene: TRBV20-1

CDR3 protein: CASSRTGGTNEKLFF
CDR3 length: 15
J gene: TRBJ1-4
V gene: TRBV6-5

CDR3 protein: CASSVDTTRAKNIQYF
CDR3 length: 16
J gene: TRBJ2-4
V gene: TRBV9

CDR3 protein: CASSSQDRIPRTGELFF
CDR3 length: 17
J gene: TRBJ2-2
V gene: TRBV7-9